The clone carrying this T cell receptor (beta chain) was recorded a few times. Antigen: not known. The germline gene is not matched at one end of the junction; a read error may be the cause. The investigators reverse transcribed all of the isolated RNA, so they sequenced expressed TCRB transcripts. TCRdb's table, derived via immunoSEQ multiplex PCR, lists solely in-frame clones and lacks some. This sample has 95,000 to 150,000 clones; around 15% occur once, and the top ten carry approximately 2.3%. The data derive from a study of beta chain features in type 1 diabetes. Study findings and constraints: For patients and controls alike, PCR might favor shorter templates to the same degree. In all four CD4+ subsets, TCRB CDR3 length was significantly, moderately reduced in type 1 diabetes. A greater similarity of naive, central memory and Treg TCRB repertoires was seen among patients than among healthy donors.

Blood was drawn once from each donor into heparinised tubes. The draws averaged about 0.11 L. CD4+ naive, central memory, regulatory and stem cell-like memory cells were sorted via CD45RO/CCR7/CD25/CD127/CD95/CD27. The CDR3 loop spans 11 amino acids. CDR1 and CDR2 (germline): DFQATT, SNEGSKA (reference sequence). The clonotype originates from a man aged 25-45 years with type 1 diabetes. The sequenced material came from central memory CD4+ T cells from blood. The rearrangement uses TRBV20-1 and TRBJ1-1, with D uncertain. DNA for the CDR3: TGCAGTGCCAGAGGGTATACTGAAGCTTTCTTT. Its translation is CSARGYTEAFF.